Listed below are T cell receptor beta chains from one sample, sequenced in a study of OX40 agonist ivuxolimab in advanced cancers. The table came from immunoSEQ multiplex PCR; TCRdb's copy has only in-frame clones and leaves some out. The repertoire holds over 65,000 clones, approximately 84% seen once, with 0.35% to 0.5% in the top ten. Here the sequenced sample was CD4+ or CD8+ T cells sorted from blood, taken in a trial of the OX40 agonist ivuxolimab. The origin of the receptors is an adult with an advanced solid tumor such as melanoma, head and neck, liver or kidney cancer. Both conserved end residues are part of each CDR3. The D gene is left open where the match is weak. Expanded clones get a size class; other rows say once, few or many, or leave the size out.

v_gene	d_gene	j_gene	abundance	CDR3aa	CDR3nt
TRBV15	TRBD1	TRBJ1-1	few	CATSRGGQFPNTEAFF	TGTGCCACCAGCAGGGGGGGACAGTTCCCGAACACTGAAGCTTTCTTT
TRBV6-6	NA	TRBJ1-2	NA	CASTNLAYGYTF	TGTGCCAGCACAAACCTGGCTTATGGCTACACCTTC
TRBV6-5	NA	TRBJ1-2	NA	CASSYSNEYGYTF	TGTGCCAGCAGTTACTCGAACGAGTATGGCTACACCTTC
TRBV5-5	NA	TRBJ1-2	NA	CASSYGMFGGGYTF	TGTGCCAGCAGCTACGGGATGTTTGGTGGGGGCTACACCTTC
TRBV11-2	NA	TRBJ2-7	NA	CASSFPGGEQYF	TGTGCCAGCAGCTTCCCCGGAGGCGAGCAGTACTTC
TRBV5-1	NA	TRBJ1-1	NA	CASSLETGADTEAFF	TGCGCCAGCAGCTTGGAAACGGGGGCCGACACTGAAGCTTTCTTT
TRBV5-1	NA	TRBJ1-3	NA	CASSVGPGNTIYF	TGCGCCAGCAGCGTCGGACCTGGAAACACCATATATTTT
TRBV30	TRBD1	TRBJ2-7	once	CAWSVQGGYEQYF	TGTGCCTGGAGTGTACAGGGGGGCTACGAGCAGTACTTC
TRBV2	NA	TRBJ1-2	NA	CASRKGIGYGYTF	TGTGCCAGCAGGAAGGGAATCGGCTATGGCTACACCTTC
TRBV19	NA	TRBJ2-2	NA	CASSIPSRGATGELFF	TGTGCCAGTAGTATCCCCTCGAGGGGGGCCACCGGGGAGCTGTTTTTT
TRBV5-1	TRBD2	TRBJ2-5	NA	CASSFFTSGSQETQYF	TGCGCCAGCAGCTTCTTTACTAGCGGGAGTCAAGAGACCCAGTACTTC
TRBV2	TRBD1	TRBJ1-1	few	CASSRQGNNEAFF	TGTGCCAGCAGCCGACAGGGGAATAACGAAGCTTTCTTT
TRBV11-2	TRBD2	TRBJ2-2	few	CASSSLLLAGGPGELFF	TGTGCCAGCAGCTCGCTACTACTAGCGGGAGGCCCCGGGGAGCTGTTTTTT
TRBV6-1	NA	TRBJ2-4	NA	CATYGPNRNIQYF	TGTGCCACCTACGGACCGAACCGGAACATTCAGTACTTC
TRBV18	TRBD1	TRBJ1-5	NA	CASSREGTDNQPQHF	TGTGCCAGCTCACGGGAAGGGACAGATAATCAGCCCCAGCATTTT
TRBV11-2	NA	TRBJ1-1	few	CASSYGGIVTEAFF	TGTGCCAGCAGCTACGGGGGGATCGTCACTGAAGCTTTCTTT
TRBV7-9	NA	TRBJ2-1	NA	CASSPRGRANEQFF	TGTGCCAGCAGCCCGAGGGGCAGGGCCAATGAGCAGTTCTTC
TRBV14	NA	TRBJ1-1	NA	CASSQDYGRLNTEAFF	TGTGCCAGCAGCCAAGATTATGGCCGATTGAACACTGAAGCTTTCTTT
TRBV5-1	NA	TRBJ1-1	once	CASSWGGANTEAFF	TGCGCCAGCAGTTGGGGGGGTGCGAACACTGAAGCTTTCTTT
TRBV11-2	TRBD1	TRBJ1-1	NA	CASSWAGGTEAFF	TGTGCCAGCAGCTGGGCAGGGGGCACTGAAGCTTTCTTT
TRBV18	NA	TRBJ2-1	NA	CASSPPTGEYNEQFF	TGTGCCAGCTCACCACCCACAGGAGAATACAATGAGCAGTTCTTC
TRBV5-8	NA	TRBJ2-1	NA	CASSLVSSHEQFF	TGTGCCAGCAGCTTGGTTTCTAGCCATGAGCAGTTCTTC
TRBV5-1	NA	TRBJ1-5	NA	CASSLEPVRLYSNQPQHF	TGCGCCAGCAGCTTGGAGCCTGTGCGGCTTTATAGCAATCAGCCCCAGCATTTT
TRBV19	NA	TRBJ1-4	NA	CASGKTNREKLFF	TGTGCCAGTGGTAAGACGAATCGGGAAAAACTGTTTTTT
TRBV12-5	TRBD1	TRBJ1-5	NA	CASGLVTFRQGGLGNQPQHF	TGTGCTAGTGGTTTGGTCACCTTTCGACAGGGAGGCTTGGGCAATCAGCCCCAGCATTTT
TRBV14	NA	TRBJ1-3	NA	CASSLLGNTIYF	TGTGCCAGCAGCCTACTCGGAAACACCATATATTTT
TRBV28	NA	TRBJ1-2	few	CASSLRKGWNYGYTF	TGTGCCAGCAGTTTACGGAAAGGGTGGAACTATGGCTACACCTTC
TRBV7-6	NA	TRBJ2-3	NA	CASSLAARADTQYF	TGTGCCAGCAGCTTAGCCGCACGAGCAGATACGCAGTATTTT
TRBV18	NA	TRBJ2-7	once	CASSPPTGTYEQYF	TGTGCCAGCTCACCACCGACCGGAACCTACGAGCAGTACTTC
TRBV9	NA	TRBJ1-3	NA	CASSVVDSSGNTIYF	TGTGCCAGCAGCGTAGTTGACAGCTCTGGAAACACCATATATTTT
TRBV2	NA	TRBJ2-7	NA	CASNGEPYEQYF	TGTGCCAGCAATGGGGAACCTTACGAGCAGTACTTC